This T cell receptor (beta chain) was captured in a study of siplizumab effects on memory and regulatory T cells. Whole-study findings and limits: Proliferating Tregs from siplizumab cultures lacked functional confirmation of suppression. Assignment of a naive or memory phenotype failed for roughly 75-95% of the proliferating CD4+ or CD8+ clones.

This CDR3 contains 12 residues. The V and J ends lost 9 bases and 6 bases, in that order; junction bases with no gene match: 4. Looked up from germline, CDR1 is SNHLY and CDR2 is FYNNEI. Each sample contributed approximately 94,000 TCR templates to the assay. Sequencing used immunoSEQ multiplex PCR; TCRdb keeps in-frame clones, though not all of them. The repertoire holds 87,000 or so clones, with 94% as singletons. Remarks on this clone: The target antigen is unknown.

The receptor was derived from a human donor in good health. The chain recombines TRBV2 with TRBJ2-1; 8 bases agree with TRBD2. Source material: non-Treg CD4+ T cells sorted from blood. CDR3 DNA sequence: TGTGCCAGTAATGCGGGGGGCAATGAGCAGTTCTTC. The encoded protein is CASNAGGNEQFF.